The 25 T cell receptor beta chains listed next were all sequenced from one sample in a study of blood T cell repertoires in COVID-19 (dated by TCRdb to 2020 to 2022). Libraries were prepared through the immunoSEQ multiplex PCR assay. As stored in TCRdb, this immuneACCESS dataset retains in-frame rearrangements with V and J assigned. A fraction of the clones does not appear; measured against another copy, unresolved V genes explain less than half of the discrepancy, and the remainder lacks a known reason. Here the sample has around 150,000 clones; approximately 84% occur a single time. Around a fifth of the sample is held by the ten biggest clonotypes. Sequencing input: peripheral blood. The receptor source for this set is a woman at least 80 years old with acute or convalescent COVID-19.

This clone was seen a handful of times. The chain employs TRBV7-9 and TRBJ1-4; 10 nucleotides match TRBD1. Germline values: CDR1 SEHNR, CDR2 FQNEAQ (reference sequence). The CDR3 extends over 18 amino acids. V lost 5 bases to trimming and J lost 6 bases; unmatched junction nucleotides: 15. The CDR3 DNA sequence: TGTGCCAGCAGCCAAGCTTTGACAGGGGGCTTTTTCGATGAAAAACTGTTTTTT. Translating it yields CASSQALTGGFFDEKLFF.

J is TRBJ2-7 and V is TRBV3-1 (or the pseudogene TRBV3-2); D possibly corresponds to TRBD2 (6 bases). CDR1 is LGHDT and CDR2 is YNNKEL in the germline V gene (reference sequence). Trimming left V 4 bases short and J 9 bases short, with 16 bases between. The CDR3 has 13 amino acids. Written as DNA, the CDR3 is TGTGCCAGCAGCCGATCGAGCTTGGGGGGGCAGTACTTC. Translating it yields CASSRSSLGGQYF.

The genes are TRBV19 and TRBJ2-2, with TRBD1 as a possible D gene (6 bases). The V end was cut by 5 bases, the J end by 5 bases, with 15 bases between. The germline gives CDR1 LNHDA, CDR2 SQIVND (reference sequence). CDR3 size: 15 residues. The CDR3 DNA sequence: TGTGCCAGTAGTCCATTCCAGGGGTATACCGGGGAGCTGTTTTTT. Its protein is CASSPFQGYTGELFF.

The chain couples TRBV11-2 to TRBJ2-1; 8 bases are a match to TRBD2. V was clipped by 4 bases and J by 4 bases; unmatched bases: 9. This CDR3 has 16 residues. Germline-derived CDR1 and CDR2 are SGHAT and FQNNGV. The CDR3 nucleotides are TGTGCCAGCAGCTCGGTACTAGCGGAACTATACAATGAGCAGTTCTTC. Amino acid sequence: CASSSVLAELYNEQFF.

The chain has TRBV5-6 and TRBJ2-3, with D unresolved. The CDR3 runs to 16 residues. In germline, CDR1 is SGHDT, CDR2 YYEEEE. The V end was cut by 3 bases, the J end by 8 bases, with 22 bases between. The CDR3 is CASSYLDQAQIGTQYF. The CDR3 DNA is TGTGCCAGCAGCTATCTTGACCAGGCTCAGATTGGTACGCAGTATTTT.

This sequence joins TRBV11-2 and TRBJ1-6; possibly TRBD1 for D (5 bases). The V end was cut by 1 base, the J end by 4 bases, with 8 bases between. CDR1 and CDR2 from the germline V gene are SGHAT and FQNNGV. The CDR3 totals 15 residues. The CDR3 loop reads CASSLGDSYNSPLHF. The CDR3 region has the DNA TGTGCCAGCAGCTTAGGTGACAGTTATAATTCACCCCTCCACTTT.

The chain recombines TRBV28 with TRBJ1-4; D might be TRBD1 (6 bases). The V end lost 5 bases, the J end lost 0 bases, and 13 bases lay between the germline ends. Germline assignment: CDR1 MDHEN and CDR2 SYDVKM. The CDR3 totals 16 residues. The CDR3 DNA sequence: TGTGCCAGCAGTCCCGGACAGATATCAACTAATGAAAAACTGTTTTTT. Translating it yields CASSPGQISTNEKLFF.

This sequence joins TRBV6-6 and TRBJ1-6; TRBD1 aligns across 9 bases. The length of the CDR3 is 12 residues. Germline CDR1 MNHNY, CDR2 SVGAGI (reference sequence). With V trimmed by 8 bases and J by 7 bases, 0 bases remained unmatched. CDR3 in amino acids: CASGQGNSPLHF. CDR3 in DNA: TGTGCCAGCGGACAGGGGAATTCACCCCTCCACTTT.

The sample holds one count of this clone. The chain has TRBV11-2 and TRBJ1-1; no reliable D call. The CDR3 contains 17 residues. The germline gives CDR1 SGHAT, CDR2 FQNNGV. Trimming took 1 base from V and 3 from J, leaving 18 bases between them. CDR3 DNA sequence: TGTGCCAGCAGCTTAGGAGAGGCCCTGGAGAGGGACACTGAAGCTTTCTTT. Protein sequence: CASSLGEALERDTEAFF.

The V call is TRBV3-1 (or the pseudogene TRBV3-2), the J call TRBJ2-7; TRBD2 is a possible D gene (5 bases). Germline V gives CDR1 LGHDT, CDR2 YNNKEL (reference sequence). This CDR3 has 17 amino acids. V lost 0 bases and J lost 2, with 17 bases in between. The CDR3 DNA reads as TGTGCCAGCAGCCAAGACCCGGGGAATAGACCGACCTACGAGCAGTACTTC. Translation: CASSQDPGNRPTYEQYF.

The chain recombines TRBV29-1 with TRBJ1-2, with D hard to call. The CDR3 is 16 residues long. Trimming shortened V by 6 bases and J by 0 bases, and 20 bases separated the two germline ends. The germline CDR1 and CDR2 sequences are SQVTM and ANQGSEA. For the CDR3, the DNA is TGCAGCGTCGGAACAGCCATACGACCAGCTAACTATGGCTACACCTTC. It is translated as CSVGTAIRPANYGYTF.

The genes are TRBV11-2 and TRBJ1-2; a possible D gene is TRBD1 (6 bases). Trimming left V 5 bases short and J 4 bases short, with 14 bases between. CDR1 and CDR2 from the germline V gene are SGHAT and FQNNGV. The CDR3 is made up of 14 amino acids. The DNA of the CDR3 is TGTGCCAGCAGCCCAAGAGGACAGCCCTATGGCTACACCTTC. Protein product: CASSPRGQPYGYTF.

The chain joins TRBV19 to TRBJ2-4, with D possibly TRBD2 on 6 matching bases. The germline V gene has CDR1 LNHDA and CDR2 SQIVND (reference sequence). The CDR3 has 15 residues. V was pared by 2 bases and J by 1 base, with 9 bases between. As DNA, the CDR3 is TGTGCCAGTAGTATAACTAGCTTCGCCAAAAACATTCAGTACTTC. This sequence encodes CASSITSFAKNIQYF.

On this clone: Germline is not matched at one junction end, which may reflect a read error. The chain has TRBV2 and TRBJ2-3; TRBD1 might be the D (6 bases). The CDR3 has 15 amino acids. CDR1 SNHLY and CDR2 FYNNEI come from the germline V gene. The CDR3 DNA reads TGTGCCAGCAAGTATGGGGGCGCGGGCACATATACGCAGTATTTT. This encodes CASKYGGAGTYTQYF. Drawing the rest from reference TRBV2 and TRBJ2-3, the complete variable domain is EPEVTQTPSHQVTQMGQEVILRCVPISNHLYFYWYRQILGQKVEFLVSFYNNEISEKSEIFDDQFSVERPDGSNFTLKIRSTKLEDSAMYFCASKYGGAGTYTQYFGPGTRLTVL.

The chain is built from TRBV7-7 and TRBJ2-5, with D uncertain. CDR1 is SSHAT, CDR2 FNYEAQ, per germline (reference sequence). V lost 1 base to trimming and J lost 5 bases, with 8 bases between them. CDR3 size: 13 residues. CDR3 bases: TGTGCCAGCAGCTTAGAGATCGGGGAGACCCAGTACTTC. It translates to CASSLEIGETQYF.

The rearrangement links TRBV6-2 or TRBV6-3 to TRBJ2-7, with a weak D call TRBD2 (6 bases). The CDR3 is 16 amino acids. The V gene lost 4 bases and the J gene lost 1 base, with 17 bases spanning the gap. The germline CDR1 and CDR2 sequences are MNHEY and SVGEGT. The CDR3 DNA is TGTGCCAGCAGTTTTCGACACCTAGCGCGTTCCTACGAGCAGTACTTC. Protein sequence: CASSFRHLARSYEQYF.

About this clone: The same CDR3 also results from other DNA sequences found in this sample. This chain connects TRBV10-2 to TRBJ1-3; no firm D call. V lost 0 bases to trimming and J lost 0 bases, with 9 bases between them. The germline V gene encodes CDR1 WSHSY and CDR2 SAAADI. The CDR3 is 16 residues long. The CDR3 sequence: CASSESGGSSGNTIYF. The CDR3 DNA follows: TGCGCCAGCAGTGAGTCAGGCGGATCCTCTGGAAACACCATATATTTT.

The rearrangement joins TRBV5-4 to TRBJ1-4, with unresolved D. Trimming took 4 bases from V and 0 from J, leaving 7 bases between them. The germline gives CDR1 SGHNT, CDR2 YYREEE (reference sequence). This CDR3 contains 14 residues. This CDR3 is CASSVEATNEKLFF. The CDR3 DNA reads as TGTGCCAGCAGCGTAGAGGCAACTAATGAAAAACTGTTTTTT.

The gene calls are TRBV10-3 and TRBJ1-2; D gene ambiguous. Germline V gives CDR1 ENHRY, CDR2 SYGVKD. This CDR3 spans 13 amino acids. With 3 bases removed from V and 6 bases from J, the gap between germline ends came to 11 bases. CDR3: CAISEQPLNGYTF. The CDR3 bases are TGTGCCATCAGTGAACAGCCCCTTAATGGCTACACCTTC.

This clone came up once. The genes are TRBV29-1 and TRBJ2-1; 8 bases match TRBD1. The CDR3 contains 15 residues. The V gene's germline CDR1 is SQVTM and CDR2 ANQGSEA. The junction had 14 bases not matched to a gene; V was cut back by 7 bases and J by 6 bases. CDR3 bases: TGCAGCGCCCAGGGGGCGCGGACCAGTAGCAATGAGCAGTTCTTC. This gives the protein CSAQGARTSSNEQFF.

This sequence joins TRBV29-1 and TRBJ2-7, with D possibly TRBD1 on 6 matching bases. The V end lost 4 bases, the J end lost 3 bases, and 16 bases lay between the germline ends. CDR1 and CDR2 from the germline V gene are SQVTM and ANQGSEA. This CDR3 has 14 residues. The CDR3 protein is CSVARDNNHYEQYF. CDR3 sequence (DNA): TGCAGCGTTGCCCGGGACAACAACCACTACGAGCAGTACTTC.

J is TRBJ2-7 and V is TRBV28; 8 bases agree with TRBD1. The ends lost 6 bases at V and 6 bases at J; junction bases unmatched: 4. The CDR3 contains 12 residues. The V gene's germline CDR1 is MDHEN and CDR2 SYDVKM. The CDR3 sequence: CASRGTGGEQYF. The CDR3 nucleotides read TGTGCCAGCAGAGGTACAGGGGGCGAGCAGTACTTC.

V gene TRBV5-1 combines with J gene TRBJ2-7, with 11 nucleotides matching TRBD2. CDR1 and CDR2 from the germline V gene are SGHRS and YFSETQ. CDR3 size: 14 residues. V dropped 7 bases and J dropped 3; count of bases not matched to a gene: 6. The CDR3 region is CASGPTSGNYEQYF. In nucleotides, the CDR3 is TGCGCCAGCGGACCGACTAGCGGGAACTACGAGCAGTACTTC.

The chain combines TRBV12-3 or TRBV12-4 with TRBJ1-1, with a possible D match to TRBD1 (6 bases). The length of the CDR3 is 13 residues. V dropped 9 bases and J dropped 10 bases, with 21 bases sitting between them. The CDR3 loop is CASERDTYFGAFF. The CDR3 DNA reads as TGTGCCAGTGAGCGGGACACCTATTTTGGAGCTTTCTTT.

The sample holds one count of this clone. The chain uses TRBV4-3 and TRBJ2-7; tentative D call: TRBD2 (5 bases). Germline V gives CDR1 LGHNA, CDR2 YSLEER. Trimming left V 5 bases short and J 0 bases short, with 11 bases between. The CDR3 spans 14 residues. For the CDR3, the DNA is TGCGCCAGCAGCGAATTAGCGTTCTCCTACGAGCAGTACTTC. Translation: CASSELAFSYEQYF.